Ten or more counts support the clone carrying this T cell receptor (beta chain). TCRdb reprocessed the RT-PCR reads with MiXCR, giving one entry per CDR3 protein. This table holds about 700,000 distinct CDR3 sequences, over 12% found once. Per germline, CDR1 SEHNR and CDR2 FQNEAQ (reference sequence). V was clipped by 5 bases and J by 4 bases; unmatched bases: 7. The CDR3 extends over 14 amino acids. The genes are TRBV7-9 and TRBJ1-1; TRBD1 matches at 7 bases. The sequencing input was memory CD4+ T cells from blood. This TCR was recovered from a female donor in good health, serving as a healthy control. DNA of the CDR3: TGTGCCAGCAGCCCCCAGACAGGGACCACTGAAGCTTTCTTT. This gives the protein CASSPQTGTTEAFF.